The TCR beta chain under discussion was sequenced for a study of radiation and T cells in renal cell carcinoma. With 0 bases removed from V and 2 bases from J, the gap between germline ends came to 14 bases. The CDR3 is 16 residues long. Germline CDR1 reads SGDLS; CDR2 reads YYNGEE. Treatment: 15 Gy SBRT to primary tumor, nephrectomy 4 weeks later. Libraries were prepared by immunoSEQ multiplex PCR; TCRdb keeps only in-frame clonotypes and omits some of them. The sample carries approximately 18,000 clones, less than 65% recorded once. This clonotype originated in a woman aged 70-85 years with renal cell carcinoma. The sequences come from tumor tissue, collected from a patient whose treatment included radiotherapy and nephrectomy. This sequence joins TRBV9 and TRBJ2-5; D gene ambiguous. CDR3 sequence: CASSVDGSIRQETQYF. CDR3 coding DNA: TGTGCCAGCAGCGTAGATGGCTCAATACGACAAGAGACCCAGTACTTC.